These 26 T cell receptor beta chains share one sample of origin, sequenced in a study of T cells in Graves' hyperthyroidism and ophthalmopathy. What was amplified from RNA transcripts were TCR beta CDR3 regions. RT-PCR in the first round (using the HTBI primer set) targeted the TCR CDR3. Each CDR3 protein is one row after TCRdb ran MiXCR on the multiplex PCR reads. The table lists approximately 250,000 distinct CDR3 sequences, approximately 23% of them singletons, with 35% in the top ten. The sample was blood. These receptors all come from a woman aged 40 to 49 with Graves' ophthalmopathy.

This clonotype was counted at least ten times. This chain links TRBV6-1 with TRBJ1-1, with unresolved D. The length of the CDR3 is 13 residues. The germline V and J ends were trimmed by 4 bases and 0 bases, with 6 bases remaining between them. CDR1 MNHNS and CDR2 SASEGT come from the germline V gene. The CDR3 sequence is CASSGPVNTEAFF. CDR3 sequence (DNA): TGTGCCAGCAGTGGGCCAGTGAACACTGAAGCTTTCTTT.

The sample holds many counts of this clonotype. The chain recombines TRBV18 with TRBJ2-5, with TRBD2 matching over 11 bases. Germline CDR1 is KGHSH and CDR2 is LQKENI. This CDR3 has 15 residues. The V and J ends lost 5 bases and 4 bases, in that order; junction bases with no gene match: 6. This CDR3 is CASSTTGLAGETQYF. CDR3 sequence (DNA): TGTGCCAGCTCAACAACCGGACTAGCGGGAGAGACCCAGTACTTC.

This clonotype has a count of ten or more. The chain uses TRBV15 and TRBJ2-5; D is unresolved. The CDR3 has 14 residues. Germline V gene data show CDR1 as LNHNV and CDR2 as YYDKDF (reference sequence). Trimming took 0 bases from V and 9 from J, leaving 14 bases between them. CDR3 DNA sequence: TGTGCCACCAGCAGAGATCGATCAGCACTCTCCCAGTACTTC. Translating it yields CATSRDRSALSQYF.

In its sample, this clonotype was seen many times. This chain links TRBV14 with TRBJ1-6, with 7 bases matching TRBD1. The CDR3 runs 16 residues. V shed 3 bases and J 5 bases; nucleotides not matched to a gene: 7. Germline V gives CDR1 SGHDN, CDR2 FVKESK. This CDR3 reads CASSQTGTAHNSPLHF. The CDR3 nucleotides are TGTGCCAGCAGCCAGACCGGGACAGCACATAATTCACCCCTCCACTTT.

This sequence joins TRBV10-3 and TRBJ1-1; D is uncertain. Deletions cut 6 bases from V and 1 base from J, with 12 bases between. The CDR3 sequence is 14 residues long. Germline V CDR1 and CDR2: ENHRY, SYGVKD. The DNA for the CDR3 is TGTGCCATCAGCACACATCGGGAGAACACTGAAGCTTTCTTT. Its protein is CAISTHRENTEAFF.

This clonotype has ten or more counts. The CDR3, as DNA: TGTGCCAGCAGTTTGGCGGGGGACCTTAAGTCACCCCTCCACTTT. Protein sequence: CASSLAGDLKSPLHF. The chain joins TRBV28 to TRBJ1-6; D perhaps matches TRBD1 (5 bases). V lost 3 bases to trimming and J lost 10 bases, with 16 bases between them. There are 15 residues in the CDR3. CDR1 is MDHEN, CDR2 SYDVKM, per germline. Complete variable domain (other parts from reference TRBV28 and TRBJ1-6): DVKVTQSSRYLVKRTGEKVFLECVQDMDHENMFWYRQDPGLGLRLIYFSYDVKMKEKGDIPEGYSVSREKKERFSLILESASTNQTSMYLCASSLAGDLKSPLHFGNGTRLTVT.

This clonotype was detected many times. The chain couples TRBV18 to TRBJ1-1; unclear D gene. Germline V gives CDR1 KGHSH, CDR2 LQKENI. The V end lost 4 bases, the J end lost 3 bases, and 6 bases lay between the germline ends. The length of the CDR3 is 12 residues. This chain's CDR3 is CASSQVDTEAFF. CDR3 nucleotides: TGTGCCAGCTCACAAGTCGACACTGAAGCTTTCTTT. The whole variable domain, filled in from reference TRBV18 and TRBJ1-1, reads NAGVMQNPRHLVRRRGQEARLRCSPMKGHSHVYWYRQLPEEGLKFMVYLQKENIIDESGMPKERFSAEFPKEGPSILRIQQVVRGDSAAYFCASSQVDTEAFFGQGTRLTVV.

The rearrangement uses TRBV20-1 and TRBJ2-5, with a tentative D call TRBD2 (5 bases). Germline CDR1 is DFQATT and CDR2 is SNEGSKA (reference sequence). CDR3 size: 13 residues. Trimming took off 5 bases at V and 4 bases at J, with 14 bases between the two ends. Here the CDR3 DNA reads TGCAGTGCTCCTCCAAGAGCGGCAGAGACCCAGTACTTC. Protein product: CSAPPRAAETQYF.

The chain recombines TRBV12-3 or TRBV12-4 with TRBJ2-7; no clear D gene. This CDR3 spans 14 amino acids. V lost 2 bases and J 2 bases, leaving 10 bases between the germline ends. In nucleotides, the CDR3 is TGTGCCAGCAGTTTATCGTCCCCAACCTACGAGCAGTACTTC. It is translated as CASSLSSPTYEQYF.

This clonotype occurred once. At one end the junction does not follow the germline gene, possibly because of a read error. V usage is TRBV15 and J usage is TRBJ1-1, with D perhaps TRBD1 (5 bases). CDR1 LNHNV and CDR2 YYDKDF come from the germline V gene (reference sequence). The CDR3 spans 14 residues. The CDR3 sequence is CATSPVRAATEAYF. Here the CDR3 DNA reads TGTGCCACCAGCCCGGTCAGGGCGGCCACTGAAGCTTACTTT.

On this clonotype: A read error may be the cause here, since a much bigger clone is one base away. The V and J genes are TRBV6-2 or TRBV6-3 and TRBJ2-1; no firm D call. Near its end, the DNA agrees better with TRBJ2-7, so the J call may be wrong. The CDR3 runs 13 residues. Germline V gives CDR1 MNHEY, CDR2 SVGEGT. The CDR3 DNA sequence: TGTGCCAGCAGTTACGAGACGTACAATGAGCAGTACTTC. Translating it yields CASSYETYNEQYF.

There are many counts of this clonotype. This sequence joins TRBV15 and TRBJ2-3; D is unresolved. Trimming took off 8 bases at V and 14 bases at J, with 8 bases between the two ends. CDR3 length: 8 residues. Germline V lookup: CDR1 LNHNV, CDR2 YYDKDF (reference sequence). CDR3: CATEGPYF. In nucleotides, the CDR3 is TGTGCCACCGAAGGACCGTATTTT.

This clonotype was observed at least ten times. V gene TRBV5-1 combines with J gene TRBJ1-2; no reliable D call. This CDR3 has 13 amino acids. V dropped 2 bases and J dropped 8 bases, with 13 bases sitting between them. Looked up from germline, CDR1 is SGHRS and CDR2 is YFSETQ. The CDR3 is CASSFTMGVGYTF. The CDR3 DNA follows: TGCGCCAGCAGCTTCACAATGGGAGTCGGCTACACCTTC.

The chain links TRBV7-2 to TRBJ1-2, with a weak D call TRBD1 (6 bases). CDR1 SGHTA and CDR2 FQGNSA come from the germline V gene. The CDR3 is made up of 14 amino acids. Trimming cost V 5 bases and J 8 bases, with 18 bases left between them. Written as DNA, the CDR3 is TGTGCCAGCAGCCCCTCGTGGGGGGCGGAGGGCTACACCTTC. Translating it yields CASSPSWGAEGYTF. Complete variable domain (other parts from reference TRBV7-2 and TRBJ1-2): GAGVSQSPSNKVTEKGKDVELRCDPISGHTALYWYRQSLGQGLEFLIYFQGNSAPDKSGLPSDRFSAERTGGSVSTLTIQRTQQEDSAVYLCASSPSWGAEGYTFGSGTRLTVV.

This sequence joins TRBV6-5 and TRBJ2-5; D is possibly TRBD1 (6 bases). The CDR3 loop spans 14 amino acids. The V gene's germline CDR1 is MNHEY and CDR2 SVGAGI. The ends were cut back, 1 base at V and 3 bases at J, with 9 bases in the middle. CDR3 in DNA: TGTGCCAGCAGTTACTACAGGGAAAAAGAGACCCAGTACTTC. Translation gives CASSYYREKETQYF.

This sequence joins TRBV12-3 or TRBV12-4 and TRBJ2-5; tentatively, D is TRBD2 (6 bases). The CDR3 is 15 residues long. V shed 3 bases and J shed 2 bases, with 13 bases lying between them. The CDR3 DNA follows: TGTGCCAGCAGTTTTTACGGTCGGGAGCAAGAGACCCAGTACTTC. Encoded protein: CASSFYGREQETQYF.

Many counts were recorded for this clonotype. The genes are TRBV28 and TRBJ2-4, with D possibly matching TRBD2 (5 bases). The V gene lost 7 bases and the J gene lost 4 bases, with 17 bases spanning the gap. Germline CDR1 reads MDHEN; CDR2 reads SYDVKM. The CDR3 length is 15 residues. The CDR3 nucleotides are TGTGCCAGCACCCCCGAGGGTGGGCAAAAAAACATTCAGTACTTC. This translates into CASTPEGGQKNIQYF.

This clonotype was seen repeatedly, ten times or more. The chain recombines TRBV29-1 with TRBJ1-3; 8 nucleotides line up with TRBD1. J lost 2 bases, V lost 7 bases, and 4 bases had no gene match. Germline loops: CDR1 SQVTM, CDR2 ANQGSEA. This CDR3 contains 13 residues. CDR3 region: CSGADRAGNTIYF. The CDR3 coding sequence is TGCAGCGGTGCGGACAGGGCTGGAAACACCATATATTTT.

There are a few counts of this clonotype. V gene TRBV9 combines with J gene TRBJ1-2; no clear D. Germline-derived CDR1 and CDR2 are SGDLS and YYNGEE. The CDR3 has 12 amino acids. V lost 5 bases and J 8 bases, leaving 13 bases between the germline ends. The CDR3 sequence: CASSHEQLGYTF. The CDR3 DNA reads as TGTGCCAGCAGTCATGAACAACTCGGCTACACCTTC.

Notes on this clonotype: A read error may account for a junction end that differs from germline. This sequence joins TRBV12-3 or TRBV12-4 and TRBJ1-3; a possible D gene is TRBD1 (6 bases). The CDR3 is made up of 14 amino acids. CDR3 sequence reads: CASSLVQGGNTISF. The DNA for the CDR3 is TGTGCCAGTAGCCTAGTACAGGGAGGAAACACCATATCTTTT.

This clonotype has just a few counts. The J gene is TRBJ1-6, the V gene TRBV28, with 7 positions matching TRBD1. The V and J ends lost 7 bases and 10 bases, in that order; junction bases with no gene match: 10. The CDR3 length is 14 residues. Germline V gene sequence: CDR1 MDHEN, CDR2 SYDVKM. The CDR3 spells CASNPGQGGSPLHF. CDR3 DNA: TGTGCCAGCAATCCTGGGCAGGGGGGGTCACCCCTCCACTTT.

This clonotype was counted at least ten times. This chain connects TRBV15 to TRBJ1-2; 9 nucleotides align to TRBD1. The CDR3 runs to 13 residues. Trimming removed 5 bases from V and 5 bases from J; junction bases left unmatched: 3. Per germline, CDR1 LNHNV and CDR2 YYDKDF (reference sequence). The CDR3 spells CATSPGQGYGYTF. The CDR3 region has the DNA TGTGCCACCAGCCCTGGACAGGGGTATGGCTACACCTTC.

Ten or more counts support this clonotype. V gene TRBV6-5 combines with J gene TRBJ2-7; D is undetermined. V gave up 8 bases and J gave up 0 bases, with 11 bases separating them. In germline, CDR1 is MNHEY, CDR2 SVGAGI. This CDR3 is built from 13 residues. This CDR3 reads CASSRMVSYEQYF. The CDR3 DNA follows: TGTGCCAGCTCGCGTATGGTCTCCTACGAGCAGTACTTC.

This clonotype has a count of ten or more. The V call is TRBV13, the J call TRBJ2-7; D assignment may be TRBD1 or TRBD2 (5 bases each). V lost 4 bases and J lost 3, with 16 bases in between. Per germline, CDR1 PRHDT and CDR2 FYEKMQ (reference sequence). The CDR3 covers 15 residues. For the CDR3, the DNA is TGTGCCAGCAGCTCAGCCGACAGACTAAACTACGAGCAGTACTTC. Its translation is CASSSADRLNYEQYF.

CDR3 sequence reads: CASSLGQGAGNTEAFF. CDR3 nucleotides: TGCGCCAGCAGCTTGGGGCAGGGGGCGGGGAACACTGAAGCTTTCTTT. The chain recombines TRBV5-1 with TRBJ1-1, with TRBD1 matching 8 bases. Unmatched junction bases numbered 5, after V lost 0 bases and J lost 1 base. The CDR3 length is 16 residues. CDR1 SGHRS and CDR2 YFSETQ come from the germline V gene.

Many counts were recorded for this clonotype. The V gene is TRBV11-2, the J gene TRBJ2-7, with 10 bases matching TRBD1. The CDR3 is made up of 14 amino acids. Trimming cost V 4 bases and J 7 bases; bases outside gene matches: 7. The germline gives CDR1 SGHAT, CDR2 FQNNGV. This CDR3 reads CASSSGQGRWEQYF. The CDR3 DNA follows: TGTGCCAGCAGCTCGGGACAGGGGCGGTGGGAGCAGTACTTC.